This TCR beta chain was captured in a study of T cell responses to AZD1222 COVID-19 vaccine. The study, taken as a whole, reports: Spike-spanning, vaccine-associated CD4 TCRs were dominant at 160-218 and 743-854. Reports say nearly half of spike-specific TCRs go after unmutated variant regions. A mostly white British donor set with more females was recruited, and clonal diversity was possibly underestimated.

Points on this clone: The antigen is unknown.

CDR1 LGHDT and CDR2 YNNKEL come from the germline V gene (reference sequence). V dropped 0 bases and J dropped 1 base, with 10 bases sitting between them. This CDR3 contains 15 residues. Data came from immunoSEQ multiplex PCR; TCRdb stores just in-frame clones and leaves some out. The sample lists approximately 140,000 clones, approximately 92% seen once, with 3.2% in the top ten. The sample here was peripheral blood, taken 28 days after the second AZD1222 dose. This sequence was found in an adult who received the AZD1222 COVID-19 vaccine. V gene TRBV3-1 (or the pseudogene TRBV3-2) combines with J gene TRBJ2-7; no definite D call. The chain's CDR3 is CASSQETRKSYEQYF. Here the CDR3 DNA reads TGTGCCAGCAGCCAAGAAACGCGGAAATCCTACGAGCAGTACTTC.